Presented here are 27 T cell receptor beta chains from one specimen sequenced in a study of CD8 T cell repertoires and HIV-1 epitope variants. For these receptors, no antigen is known. Sequencing was performed with immunoSEQ multiplex PCR; in TCRdb, only in-frame clones are kept and a portion is missing. The table shows 5,700 or so clones, with around 71% occurring only once. The source material was cultured CD8+ T cells derived from PBMCs. The receptor set was obtained from a male donor with HIV.

The V call is TRBV7-9, the J call TRBJ2-7; unclear D gene. This CDR3 has 16 amino acids. Germline V gives CDR1 SEHNR, CDR2 FQNEAQ (reference sequence). The V end lost 8 bases, the J end lost 2 bases, and 22 bases lay between the germline ends. CDR3 protein: CASSRSDRSTPYEQYF. For the CDR3, the DNA is TGTGCCAGCTCTCGGAGCGATCGGTCCACCCCCTACGAGCAGTACTTC.

The chain uses TRBV19 and TRBJ2-5; 7 nucleotides line up with TRBD1. CDR3 length: 15 amino acids. Germline V gene data show CDR1 as LNHDA and CDR2 as SQIVND (reference sequence). V lost 3 bases and J lost 1; bases outside the gene matches: 5. CDR3 bases: TGTGCCAGTAGTATTAGGGGACAGCCCCAAGAGACCCAGTACTTC. Its translation: CASSIRGQPQETQYF.

This clone has only a few counts. The genes are TRBV27 and TRBJ2-1; D not resolved. The V end was cut by 0 bases, the J end by 7 bases, with 10 bases between. The germline V gene encodes CDR1 MNHEY and CDR2 SMNVEV (reference sequence). The CDR3 is made up of 14 amino acids. For the CDR3, the DNA is TGTGCCAGCAGTTTATCTCCCCCCCCTAATGAGCAGTTCTTC. This gives the protein CASSLSPPPNEQFF.

In its sample, this clone was seen a few times. This sequence joins TRBV7-3 and TRBJ2-7, with D tentatively TRBD1 or TRBD2 (5 bases each). Germline V gives CDR1 SGHTA, CDR2 FQGTGA. Trimming removed 2 bases at V and 6 bases at J, with 11 bases between. The CDR3 is 13 amino acids. CDR3 coding DNA: TGTGCCAGCAGCTTAGGTCCAGGGAGCGAGCAGTACTTC. It encodes CASSLGPGSEQYF.

This clone has more than one count but fewer than ten. The chain carries TRBV5-4 and TRBJ2-7; D might be TRBD2 (6 bases). The germline V gene has CDR1 SGHNT and CDR2 YYREEE (reference sequence). The germline V and J ends were trimmed by 2 bases and 2 bases, with 14 bases remaining between them. The CDR3 runs 15 residues. The CDR3 reads CASSFMGGPTYEQYF. The CDR3 bases are TGTGCCAGCAGCTTTATGGGGGGACCGACCTACGAGCAGTACTTC.

J is TRBJ2-1 and V is TRBV11-1; 10 nucleotides match TRBD2. The CDR3 is 16 residues long. V shed 0 bases, J shed 7 bases, and the junction held 6 bases outside the gene matches. Germline V gives CDR1 SGHAT, CDR2 FQDESV (reference sequence). The CDR3 nucleotides read TGTGCCAGCAGCTTAGCGTGGGTAGCGGGAGGTAATGAGCAGTTCTTC. Its translation is CASSLAWVAGGNEQFF.

The chain couples TRBV27 to TRBJ2-1; D not certain. The CDR3 consists of 14 residues. The germline CDR1 and CDR2 sequences are MNHEY and SMNVEV (reference sequence). Trimming left V 5 bases short and J 2 bases short, with 10 bases between. The CDR3: CASSPFSPYNEQFF. CDR3 nucleotides: TGTGCCAGCAGTCCTTTCTCTCCCTACAATGAGCAGTTCTTC.

V gene TRBV7-9 combines with J gene TRBJ2-3; D may correspond to TRBD1 or TRBD2 (5 bases each). This CDR3 is built from 15 residues. Trimming took off 5 bases at V and 1 base at J, with 13 bases between the two ends. The germline V gene has CDR1 SEHNR and CDR2 FQNEAQ (reference sequence). The CDR3 sequence is CASSSIRDGTDTQYF. CDR3 DNA sequence: TGTGCCAGCAGCAGTATTCGGGACGGCACAGATACGCAGTATTTT.

The V and J genes are TRBV21-1 and TRBJ2-1; TRBD2, the D gene given by the table, was not confirmed from the DNA. TRBV21-1 is a listed pseudogene. This CDR3 spans 16 amino acids. CDR3 sequence reads: CASSYPRREVVNEQFF. The DNA for the CDR3 is TGTGCCAGCTCTTATCCCCGGCGGGAGGTGGTCAATGAGCAGTTCTTC.

The chain has TRBV5-4 and TRBJ1-5, with D tentatively TRBD1 (5 bases). The CDR3 runs to 15 residues. The germline gives CDR1 SGHNT, CDR2 YYREEE (reference sequence). V was clipped by 3 bases and J by 0 bases, with 10 bases between them. This CDR3 reads CASSSTEDSNQPQHF. CDR3 DNA sequence: TGTGCCAGCAGCTCGACAGAAGATAGCAATCAGCCCCAGCATTTT.

Sample share makes this clone medium-sized. The chain uses TRBV27 and TRBJ2-7, with D uncertain. CDR1 is MNHEY, CDR2 SMNVEV, per germline (reference sequence). The length of the CDR3 is 13 residues. V dropped 2 bases and J dropped 3 bases, with 8 bases sitting between them. CDR3 DNA: TGTGCCAGCAGTTTACGGGCCCTCTACGAGCAGTACTTC. Its translation: CASSLRALYEQYF.

The V gene is TRBV9, the J gene TRBJ2-1; D is tentatively TRBD1 or TRBD2 (6 bases each). CDR3 size: 15 residues. In germline, CDR1 is SGDLS, CDR2 YYNGEE. V shed 3 bases and J shed 7 bases, with 17 bases lying between them. The CDR3 nucleotides are TGTGCCAGCAGCGGAGAGTCCGGGGGCCGGAATGAGCAGTTCTTC. The encoded protein is CASSGESGGRNEQFF.

The chain employs TRBV29-1 and TRBJ2-2; 9 positions match TRBD2. CDR3 length: 13 residues. The germline CDR1 and CDR2 sequences are SQVTM and ANQGSEA. The V and J ends lost 6 bases and 10 bases, in that order; junction bases with no gene match: 9. CDR3 amino acids: CSVAGTSIAELFF. The CDR3 nucleotides read TGCAGCGTCGCCGGGACTAGCATTGCGGAGCTGTTTTTT.

This sequence joins TRBV9 and TRBJ2-3; D is unclear. Germline assignment: CDR1 SGDLS and CDR2 YYNGEE. The germline V and J ends were trimmed by 0 bases and 4 bases, with 6 bases remaining between them. The CDR3 has 13 amino acids. The CDR3 here is CASSVERADTQYF. The CDR3, as DNA: TGTGCCAGCAGCGTAGAAAGGGCAGATACGCAGTATTTT. The complete variable domain, with remaining parts taken from reference TRBV9 and TRBJ2-3, reads DSGVTQTPKHLITATGQRVTLRCSPRSGDLSVYWYQQSLDQGLQFLIQYYNGEERAKGNILERFSAQQFPDLHSELNLSSLELGDSALYFCASSVERADTQYFGPGTRLTVL.

The chain is built from TRBV7-2 and TRBJ2-7; no firm D call. The V gene's germline CDR1 is SGHTA and CDR2 FQGNSA. Trimming stripped 5 bases from V and 3 bases from J, with 14 bases between. The CDR3 is 14 residues long. CDR3 sequence: CASSPEGRFYEQYF. In nucleotides, the CDR3 is TGTGCCAGCAGCCCAGAAGGCAGGTTCTACGAGCAGTACTTC.

This clone was detected only once. J is TRBJ2-1 and V is TRBV6-5; TRBD2 is a possible D gene (5 bases). Germline V lookup: CDR1 MNHEY, CDR2 SVGAGI. The CDR3 loop spans 13 amino acids. Trimming took 5 bases from V and 6 from J, leaving 11 bases between them. CDR3 in amino acids: CASSAGLLNEQFF. In DNA, the CDR3 is TGTGCCAGCAGTGCCGGACTCCTCAATGAGCAGTTCTTC.

The V call is TRBV4-1, the J call TRBJ1-1, with TRBD1 as a possible D gene (5 bases). Trimming shortened V by 1 base and J by 0 bases, and 12 bases separated the two germline ends. Looked up from germline, CDR1 is MGHRA and CDR2 is YSYEKL. The CDR3 totals 16 residues. This CDR3 is CASSQGDRGMNTEAFF. In DNA, the CDR3 is TGCGCCAGCAGCCAAGGAGATAGGGGCATGAACACTGAAGCTTTCTTT.

The chain combines TRBV4-2 with TRBJ1-1; D is unclear. V was clipped by 4 bases and J by 6 bases, with 9 bases between them. Germline-derived CDR1 and CDR2 are LGHNA and YNFKEQ. The CDR3 is 12 residues long. CDR3 nucleotide sequence: TGTGCCAGCAGCCCACCTTCCGCTGAAGCTTTCTTT. It is translated as CASSPPSAEAFF.

In this sample, this clone turned up a few times. The J gene is TRBJ2-2, the V gene TRBV4-2; D remains ambiguous. V lost 1 base to trimming and J lost 6 bases, with 9 bases between them. Germline CDR1 LGHNA, CDR2 YNFKEQ. CDR3 length: 14 residues. CDR3 in DNA: TGTGCCAGCAGCCAAGTGACAAAACCCGGGGAGCTGTTTTTT. Protein product: CASSQVTKPGELFF.

This rearrangement joins TRBV7-9 to TRBJ2-5; D is ambiguous. Matching the DNA end better, TRBJ2-7 makes the J call doubtful. Germline-derived CDR1 and CDR2 are SEHNR and FQNEAQ (reference sequence). The CDR3 has 12 residues. In DNA, the CDR3 is TGTGCCTCTGCGGCCAATGTCAACGAGCAGTACTTC. It specifies CASAANVNEQYF.

This clone occurred a few times. In DNA, the CDR3 is TGTGCCAGCAGTCGACAGAGGACCTACGAGCAGTACTTC. It is translated as CASSRQRTYEQYF. The gene calls are TRBV27 and TRBJ2-7, with D possibly being TRBD1 (5 bases). Trimming shortened V by 5 bases and J by 2 bases, and 10 bases separated the two germline ends. In germline, CDR1 is MNHEY, CDR2 SMNVEV (reference sequence). The CDR3 spans 13 residues.

The chain has TRBV27 and TRBJ2-7; D is ambiguous. Trimming shortened V by 2 bases and J by 0 bases, and 11 bases separated the two germline ends. CDR1 and CDR2 (germline): MNHEY, SMNVEV (reference sequence). The CDR3 contains 15 residues. In nucleotides, the CDR3 is TGTGCCAGCAGTTTAAAGGCAGTCCTCTCCTACGAGCAGTACTTC. Its protein is CASSLKAVLSYEQYF.

This chain links TRBV27 with TRBJ2-1; 9 nucleotides line up with TRBD2. V trimming: 0 bases; J trimming: 3 bases; junction bases outside the gene matches: 9. Germline loops: CDR1 MNHEY, CDR2 SMNVEV (reference sequence). The CDR3 spans 18 residues. This chain's CDR3 is CASSLSHAAGGSYNEQFF. The CDR3 nucleotides are TGTGCCAGCAGTTTATCCCACGCGGCGGGGGGGAGCTACAATGAGCAGTTCTTC.

This clone was detected only once. The V and J genes are TRBV7-2 and TRBJ2-7; 8 bases are shared with TRBD2. The germline CDR1 and CDR2 sequences are SGHTA and FQGNSA. The CDR3 sequence is 16 residues long. Trimming at V came to 7 bases and at J to 5 bases, leaving 16 bases not matched to a gene. The DNA for the CDR3 is TGTGCCAGCACCTCTTATGCGGGGGGAGGGTACCACGAGCAGTACTTC. Encoded protein: CASTSYAGGGYHEQYF.

This chain uses TRBV4-1 with TRBJ1-3, with 8 positions matching TRBD1. J lost 0 bases, V lost 3 bases, and 4 bases had no gene match. CDR1 is MGHRA and CDR2 is YSYEKL in the germline V gene. The CDR3 runs to 16 residues. CDR3 DNA sequence: TGCGCCAGCAGCCAGTCCGGGACAGGCTCTGGAAACACCATATATTTT. It encodes CASSQSGTGSGNTIYF.

The chain uses TRBV7-2 and TRBJ2-2; possible D gene TRBD2, 6 bases. V was pared by 3 bases and J by 0 bases, with 14 bases between. This CDR3 is 17 amino acids long. Germline loops: CDR1 SGHTA, CDR2 FQGNSA. The CDR3 nucleotides read TGTGCCAGCAGCTTGGGACTGTTACCGGCGAACACCGGGGAGCTGTTTTTT. It is translated as CASSLGLLPANTGELFF.

The J gene is TRBJ1-5, the V gene TRBV7-8; no definite D call. Germline values: CDR1 SGHVS, CDR2 FQNEAQ. The CDR3 runs 15 residues. The germline V and J ends were trimmed by 5 bases and 3 bases, with 14 bases remaining between them. The CDR3 loop is CASSEWAPDNQPQHF. The CDR3 nucleotides are TGTGCCAGCAGCGAGTGGGCCCCAGACAATCAGCCCCAGCATTTT.